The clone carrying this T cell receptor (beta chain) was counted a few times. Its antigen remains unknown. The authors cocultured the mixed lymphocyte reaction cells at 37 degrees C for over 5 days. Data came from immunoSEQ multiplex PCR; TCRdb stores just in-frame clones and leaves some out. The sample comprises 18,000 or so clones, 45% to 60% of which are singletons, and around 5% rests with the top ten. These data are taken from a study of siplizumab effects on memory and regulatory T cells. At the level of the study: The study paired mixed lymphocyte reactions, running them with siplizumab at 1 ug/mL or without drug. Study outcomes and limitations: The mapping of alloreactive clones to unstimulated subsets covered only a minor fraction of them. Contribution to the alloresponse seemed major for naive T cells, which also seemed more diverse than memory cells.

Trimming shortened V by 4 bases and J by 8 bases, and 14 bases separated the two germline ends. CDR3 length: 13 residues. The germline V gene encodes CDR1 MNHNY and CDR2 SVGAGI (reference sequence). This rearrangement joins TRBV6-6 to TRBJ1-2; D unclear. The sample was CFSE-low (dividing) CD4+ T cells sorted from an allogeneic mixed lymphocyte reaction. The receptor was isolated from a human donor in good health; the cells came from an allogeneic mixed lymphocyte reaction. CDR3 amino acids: CASSLVQSRGYTF. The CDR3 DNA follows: TGTGCCAGCAGTTTGGTACAGTCTCGAGGCTACACCTTC.